Given below is one T cell receptor beta chain in context. Antigen: not known. This specimen comes from a study of cytomegalovirus exposure and HLA in healthy donors. General study points: The finding came from a later analysis; first-cohort TCR clusters tended to co-occur in the 95 to 150 validation repertoires. Researchers catalogued approximately 170 TCR beta chains as cytomegalovirus-associated.

CDR3 size: 16 residues. Trimming removed 5 bases from V and 8 bases from J, with 21 bases in between. CDR1 and CDR2 from the germline V gene are SGHVS and FQNEAQ. Data came from immunoSEQ multiplex PCR; TCRdb stores just in-frame clones and leaves some out. This sample has tens of thousands of clones, with around 90% found just once. The source is a man aged 25 to 40 in good health and CMV-seronegative. V is TRBV7-8 and J is TRBJ1-4; D is perhaps TRBD1 (6 bases). Sequenced material: PBMCs. The CDR3 region has the DNA TGTGCCAGCAGCCTCCGGTCAGGGGACGTATGGGAAAAACTGTTTTTT. The encoded protein is CASSLRSGDVWEKLFF.